The rows below give T cell receptor beta chains drawn from one sample of a study of cytomegalovirus exposure and HLA in healthy donors. Repertoires were generated with immunoSEQ multiplex PCR, while TCRdb's copy carries only in-frame clones and drops some. The table records roughly 160,000 clones, 85% of them present only once. The sequencing input was PBMCs. The receptor set was obtained from a man aged 30 to 39 in good health and CMV-seropositive. Both conserved end residues are part of each CDR3. A D gene is named only where the DNA matches it firmly. Rows may omit the clone size; those that give it use once, few, many or a size class.

>TRBV11-2|15|TRBJ1-1|-|-
CASSLDYAGSSPAFF
TGTGCCAGCAGCTTAGATTATGCAGGGTCATCCCCAGCTTTCTTT
>TRBV11-3|14|TRBJ2-1|-|-
CASSLSGPYNEQFF
TGTGCCAGCAGCTTAAGTGGCCCGTACAATGAGCAGTTCTTC
>TRBV11-2|15|TRBJ2-7|-|-
CASSPLALSSYEQYF
TGTGCCAGCAGCCCTCTAGCGCTAAGCTCCTACGAGCAGTACTTC
>TRBV30|14|TRBJ2-3|-|TRBD2
CAWSSSGRRDTQYF
TGTGCCTGGTCTAGTAGCGGGAGAAGAGATACGCAGTATTTT
>TRBV19|15|TRBJ2-3|-|TRBD1
CASSAGTGGPDTQYF
TGTGCCAGTAGTGCGGGGACAGGGGGACCAGATACGCAGTATTTT
>TRBV19|16|TRBJ2-6|-|-
CASLGGARSGANVLTF
TGTGCCAGCCTAGGGGGGGCGCGGTCTGGGGCCAACGTCCTGACTTTC
>TRBV7-2|13|TRBJ1-1|-|TRBD1
CASSQRTGQEAFF
TGTGCCAGCAGCCAACGGACAGGACAAGAAGCTTTCTTT
>TRBV19|13|TRBJ1-2|few|TRBD1
CASTRQGIRGYTF
TGTGCCAGTACCCGACAGGGAATACGCGGCTACACCTTC
>TRBV11-3|11|TRBJ2-3|-|-
CASSSGDTQYF
TGTGCCAGCAGCTCGGGGGATACGCAGTATTTT
>TRBV11-2|16|TRBJ2-7|-|TRBD2
CASSPRGEGLYYEQYF
TGTGCCAGCAGCCCCCGGGGGGAGGGGCTTTACTACGAGCAGTACTTC
>TRBV29-1|13|TRBJ1-2|-|-
CSVEDRSDYGYTF
TGCAGCGTTGAAGACAGGTCGGACTATGGCTACACCTTC
>TRBV9|16|TRBJ2-1|-|TRBD2
CASSKTSGSSYNEQFF
TGTGCCAGCAGCAAAACTAGCGGGAGTTCCTACAATGAGCAGTTCTTC
>TRBV18|15|TRBJ1-3|-|-
CASSPGRRRGNTIYF
TGTGCCAGCTCACCAGGGCGGCGGAGGGGAAACACCATATATTTT
>TRBV10-3|14|TRBJ2-2|few|TRBD1
CAISGQGDTGELFF
TGTGCCATCAGTGGACAGGGGGACACCGGGGAGCTGTTTTTT
>TRBV5-5|15|TRBJ2-6|-|-
CASSLWASGANVLTF
TGTGCCAGCAGCTTGTGGGCCTCCGGGGCCAACGTCCTGACTTTC
>TRBV30|14|TRBJ2-1|-|TRBD2
CAWDRLADYNEQFF
TGTGCCTGGGATAGACTAGCGGATTACAATGAGCAGTTCTTC
>TRBV2|14|TRBJ2-5|-|TRBD2
CAFSGGTSQETQYF
TGTGCCTTTAGCGGCGGGACTAGCCAAGAGACCCAGTACTTC
>TRBV6-1|16|TRBJ2-3|-|-
CASSDPGGADGDTQYF
TGTGCCAGCAGTGACCCCGGGGGAGCGGACGGAGATACGCAGTATTTT
>TRBV14|13|TRBJ1-2|-|-
CASSQGQGYGYTF
TGTGCCAGCAGCCAAGGGCAGGGATATGGCTACACCTTC
>TRBV5-1|15|TRBJ2-5|-|TRBD2
CASSPRTSGQETQYF
TGCGCCAGCAGCCCAAGGACTAGCGGGCAAGAGACCCAGTACTTC
>TRBV7-8|16|TRBJ2-3|-|-
CASSLDPRGSTDTQYF
TGTGCCAGCAGCTTAGACCCCCGGGGAAGCACAGATACGCAGTATTTT
>TRBV27|15|TRBJ2-7|-|-
CASSSDIWSSYEQYF
TGTGCCAGCAGTTCCGATATTTGGAGCTCCTACGAGCAGTACTTC
>TRBV5-4|14|TRBJ2-3|few|-
CASSLGRSTDTQYF
TGTGCCAGCAGCTTGGGGCGGAGCACAGATACGCAGTATTTT
>TRBV5-4|15|TRBJ2-2|-|TRBD1
CASSSTGVNTGELFF
TGTGCCAGCAGCTCAACAGGGGTGAACACCGGGGAGCTGTTTTTT
>TRBV11-2|15|TRBJ1-1|-|-
CASSHHRTLNTEAFF
TGTGCCAGCAGCCACCATAGGACTTTGAACACTGAAGCTTTCTTT